The present entry profiles one T cell receptor (beta chain) with its context. What it recognizes is unknown. This entry comes from a study of OX40 agonist ivuxolimab in advanced cancers. Germline assignment: CDR1 SGHTA and CDR2 FQGNSA. The CDR3 has 14 residues. V lost 1 base to trimming and J lost 10 bases, with 14 bases between them. Whole-study results and caveats: Near-lowest levels of clonal expansion characterized partial responders at 0.1-3.0 mg/kg. Expanded clones were, on average, more numerous among CD8+ T cells than CD4+. In the expanded peripheral T cells, antigen specificity was never determined.

Sequencing was performed with immunoSEQ multiplex PCR; in TCRdb, only in-frame clones are kept and a portion is missing. The profile shows tens of thousands of clones, approximately 80% of them singletons. With baseline, cycle 4 day 1, and cycle 7 day 1 as timepoints, blood was sampled. The sequencing used CD4+ or CD8+ T cells sorted from blood, collected in a trial of the OX40 agonist ivuxolimab. The receptor was derived from an adult with an advanced solid tumor such as melanoma, head and neck, liver or kidney cancer. The chain carries TRBV7-2 and TRBJ2-1; D remains ambiguous. The CDR3 nucleotides are TGTGCCAGCAGCTTAGGGCTCAGCGTAACGGAGCAGTTCTTC. Its protein is CASSLGLSVTEQFF.